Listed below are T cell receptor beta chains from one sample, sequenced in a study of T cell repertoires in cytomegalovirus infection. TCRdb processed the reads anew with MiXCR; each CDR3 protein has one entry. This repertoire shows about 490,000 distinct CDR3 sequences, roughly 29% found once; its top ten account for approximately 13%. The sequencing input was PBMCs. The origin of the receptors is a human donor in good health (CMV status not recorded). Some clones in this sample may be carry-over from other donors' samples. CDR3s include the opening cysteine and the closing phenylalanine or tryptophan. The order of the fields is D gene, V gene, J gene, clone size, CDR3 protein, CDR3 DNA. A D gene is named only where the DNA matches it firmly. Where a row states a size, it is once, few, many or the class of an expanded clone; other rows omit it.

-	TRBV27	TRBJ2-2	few	CASSRILGAGNGELFF	TGTGCCAGCAGTCGCATCCTGGGGGCCGGGAACGGGGAGCTGTTTTTT
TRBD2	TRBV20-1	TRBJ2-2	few	CSAAWRETGELFF	TGCAGTGCGGCGTGGCGGGAGACCGGGGAGCTGTTTTTT
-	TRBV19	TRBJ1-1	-	CASSTSGRVGTEAFF	TGTGCCAGTAGTACCAGTGGCAGGGTAGGGACTGAAGCTTTCTTT
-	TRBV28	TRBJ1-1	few	CASSLSRRAESTEAFF	TGTGCCAGCAGTTTATCTCGTCGGGCAGAATCAACTGAAGCTTTCTTT
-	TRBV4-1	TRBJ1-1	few	CASSQVRRGTEAFF	TGCGCCAGCAGCCAAGTACGCAGGGGCACTGAAGCTTTCTTT
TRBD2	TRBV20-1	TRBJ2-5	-	CSARLAGGRNQETQYF	TGCAGTGCTCGACTAGCGGGAGGGAGGAACCAAGAGACCCAGTACTTC
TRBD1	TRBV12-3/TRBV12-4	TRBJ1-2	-	CASSSLPTGGVLNYGYTF	TGTGCCAGCAGTTCCCTCCCGACAGGGGGTGTGCTAAACTATGGCTACACCTTC
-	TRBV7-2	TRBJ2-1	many	CASSLDGASDNEQFF	TGTGCCAGCAGCTTAGATGGGGCCAGCGACAATGAGCAGTTCTTC
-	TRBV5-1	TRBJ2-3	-	CASRDITDTQYF	TGCGCCAGCAGAGATATCACAGATACGCAGTATTTT
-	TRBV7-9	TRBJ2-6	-	CASSLTSYSGANVLTF	TGTGCCAGCAGCTTGACAAGTTACTCTGGGGCCAACGTCCTGACTTTC
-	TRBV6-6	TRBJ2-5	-	CASRDSSAQTQYF	TGTGCCAGCAGAGACAGCTCCGCCCAGACCCAGTACTTC
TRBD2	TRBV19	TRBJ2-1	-	CASSNQLLTSGSVNEQFF	TGTGCCAGTAGTAACCAATTACTTACTAGCGGGAGCGTTAATGAGCAGTTCTTC
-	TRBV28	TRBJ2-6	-	CAIQRPASSGANVLTF	TGTGCCATCCAAAGACCCGCGAGCTCTGGGGCCAACGTCCTGACTTTC
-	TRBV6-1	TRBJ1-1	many	CASSYGRTAEAFF	TGTGCCAGCAGTTATGGGAGGACCGCTGAAGCTTTCTTT
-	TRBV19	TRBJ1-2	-	CASSMDNYGYTF	TGTGCCAGTAGTATGGACAACTATGGCTACACCTTC
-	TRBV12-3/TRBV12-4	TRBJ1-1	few	CASTLGRLNTEAFF	TGTGCCAGCACCCTCGGACGGTTGAACACTGAAGCTTTCTTT
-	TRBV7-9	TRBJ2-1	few	CASSLGGQEFF	TGTGCCAGCAGCTTAGGTGGGCAGGAGTTCTTC
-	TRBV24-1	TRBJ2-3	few	CATSDPPTDTQYF	TGTGCCACCAGTGACCCCCCAACAGATACGCAGTATTTT
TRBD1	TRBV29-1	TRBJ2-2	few	CSVEIAGQGFAGELFF	TGCAGCGTTGAAATCGCGGGACAGGGGTTCGCCGGGGAGCTGTTTTTT
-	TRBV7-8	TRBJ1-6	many	CASSFGLVGGSPLHF	TGTGCCAGCAGCTTCGGCCTCGTGGGGGGTTCACCCCTCCACTTT
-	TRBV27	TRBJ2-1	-	CASSFRTNWDEQFF	TGTGCCAGCAGTTTTAGGACCAATTGGGATGAGCAGTTCTTC
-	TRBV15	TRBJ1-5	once	CATSPPSLSNQPQHF	TGTGCCACCAGTCCCCCGAGTTTGAGCAATCAGCCCCAGCATTTT
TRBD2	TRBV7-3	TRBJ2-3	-	CASSLLAGVRDTQYF	TGTGCCAGCAGCTTACTAGCGGGAGTGCGAGATACGCAGTATTTT
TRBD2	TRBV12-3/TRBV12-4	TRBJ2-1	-	CASRGTSEYNEQFF	TGTGCCAGCAGGGGGACTAGCGAGTACAATGAGCAGTTCTTC
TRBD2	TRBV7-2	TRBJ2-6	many	CASSLGLGRGSGANVLTF	TGTGCCAGCAGCTTAGGTTTGGGGAGGGGTTCTGGGGCCAACGTCCTGACTTTC
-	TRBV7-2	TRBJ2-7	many	CASSRTRPGPTNQFYEQYF	TGTGCCAGCAGTCGAACCCGACCGGGACCCACAAATCAATTTTACGAGCAGTACTTC
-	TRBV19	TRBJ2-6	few	CASSRADSGANVLTF	TGTGCCAGTAGTCGGGCCGACTCTGGGGCCAACGTCCTGACTTTC
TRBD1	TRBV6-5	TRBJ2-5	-	CASRPGTDSRGTQYF	TGTGCCAGCAGGCCAGGGACAGACTCCCGAGGGACCCAGTACTTC
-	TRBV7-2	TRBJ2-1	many	CASSSPFSYNEQFF	TGTGCCAGCAGCTCTCCCTTCTCCTACAATGAGCAGTTCTTC
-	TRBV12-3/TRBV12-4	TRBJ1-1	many	CASSFGGNTEAFF	TGTGCCAGCAGTTTCGGGGGGAACACTGAAGCTTTCTTT
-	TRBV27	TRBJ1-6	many	CASSSRDGNNSPLHF	TGTGCCAGCAGTAGCCGGGACGGAAATAATTCACCCCTCCACTTT
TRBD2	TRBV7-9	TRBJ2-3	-	CASSLGVAGSADTQYF	TGTGCCAGCAGCTTAGGAGTAGCGGGATCGGCAGATACGCAGTATTTT
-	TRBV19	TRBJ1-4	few	CATEKRLTSTNEKLFF	TGTGCCACCGAGAAAAGGTTAACCTCAACTAATGAAAAACTGTTTTTT
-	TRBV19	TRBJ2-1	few	CATSHDFGSYNEQFF	TGTGCCACCTCTCACGACTTCGGCTCCTACAATGAGCAGTTCTTC
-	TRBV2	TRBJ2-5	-	CASLGGEETQYF	TGTGCCAGTCTAGGGGGGGAAGAGACCCAGTACTTC
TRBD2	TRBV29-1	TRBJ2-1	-	CSVLAGGSDNEQFF	TGCAGCGTACTAGCGGGAGGCTCAGACAATGAGCAGTTCTTC
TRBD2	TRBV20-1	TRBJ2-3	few	CSATLAWGTDTQYF	TGCAGTGCTACACTAGCGTGGGGCACAGATACGCAGTATTTT
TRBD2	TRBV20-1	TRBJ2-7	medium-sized	CSARPITSGSVYEQYF	TGCAGTGCTAGACCTATTACTAGCGGGAGTGTCTACGAGCAGTACTTC
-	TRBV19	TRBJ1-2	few	CASKDPDRAAIDAF	TGTGCCAGTAAAGATCCCGACAGAGCCGCGATTGACGCCTTC
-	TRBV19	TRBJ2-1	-	CASQRQMLSYNEQFF	TGTGCCAGTCAGAGGCAAATGCTCTCCTACAATGAGCAGTTCTTC